Each of the 10 T cell receptor beta chains below was sequenced from the same sample in a study of blood T cell repertoires in COVID-19. Sequencing was performed with immunoSEQ multiplex PCR; in TCRdb, only in-frame clones are kept and a portion is missing. The top ten clones hold about 4% of a sample with roughly 84,000 clones, 60% to 80% of them seen once. Input material: peripheral blood. Receptors were obtained from a woman aged 50 to 60 with acute or convalescent COVID-19.

The chain has TRBV19 and TRBJ1-5, with 9 bases fitting TRBD1. Germline V lookup: CDR1 LNHDA, CDR2 SQIVND (reference sequence). CDR3 size: 14 residues. Trimming cost V 5 bases and J 14 bases; bases outside gene matches: 13. CDR3 sequence: CASSATGGERQKHF. The CDR3, as DNA: TGTGCCAGTAGTGCCACAGGGGGCGAGCGTCAAAAGCATTTT.

The chain employs TRBV18 and TRBJ1-1; TRBD1 matches 8 bases. CDR1 is KGHSH, CDR2 LQKENI, per germline. This CDR3 is built from 14 residues. V was clipped by 3 bases and J by 3 bases; unmatched bases: 3. CDR3 amino acids: CASSPGQGHTEAFF. The CDR3 DNA reads TGTGCCAGCTCACCCGGACAGGGTCACACTGAAGCTTTCTTT.

This clone has a single count. The V gene is TRBV5-1, the J gene TRBJ2-5, with D maybe TRBD1 (6 bases). Germline CDR1 and CDR2: SGHRS and YFSETQ. The CDR3 spans 13 residues. V was pared by 5 bases and J by 2 bases, with 10 bases between. CDR3 coding DNA: TGCGCCAGCAGACAGGGCCTACAAGAGACCCAGTACTTC. This translates into CASRQGLQETQYF.

This rearrangement joins TRBV4-1 to TRBJ2-1; 12 bases align to TRBD2. CDR3 length: 16 amino acids. Germline V CDR1 and CDR2: MGHRA, YSYEKL. With V trimmed by 4 bases and J by 4 bases, 5 bases remained unmatched. CDR3 DNA: TGCGCCAGCAGCCTTGGACTAGCGGGGAAGTACAATGAGCAGTTCTTC. As protein: CASSLGLAGKYNEQFF.

The chain uses TRBV13 and TRBJ2-1; 7 positions agree with TRBD2. This CDR3 region has 17 residues. Trimming cost V 5 bases and J 1 base; bases outside gene matches: 11. CDR1 PRHDT and CDR2 FYEKMQ come from the germline V gene (reference sequence). The CDR3 nucleotides read TGTGCCAGCAGCCATAGCCGAGCGGGGAATTCCTACAATGAGCAGTTCTTC. Translated: CASSHSRAGNSYNEQFF.

This clone was recorded a few times. CDR3 region: CASRVRVEGYTF. The CDR3 DNA follows: TGTGCCAGCAGGGTCCGGGTAGAGGGCTACACCTTC. The chain links TRBV28 to TRBJ1-2, with D unclear. V was shortened by 6 bases and J by 8 bases, with 13 bases between the two germline ends. Germline-derived CDR1 and CDR2 are MDHEN and SYDVKM. This CDR3 is 12 amino acids long.

The V call is TRBV5-1, the J call TRBJ2-5; 10 nucleotides line up with TRBD2. V dropped 1 base and J dropped 4; count of bases not matched to a gene: 4. The CDR3 sequence is 15 residues long. The germline V gene has CDR1 SGHRS and CDR2 YFSETQ. The CDR3 nucleotides read TGCGCCAGCAGCTTGACTAGCGGGGTTATAGAGACCCAGTACTTC. The encoded protein is CASSLTSGVIETQYF.

This clone turned up a few times. The gene calls are TRBV6-5 and TRBJ2-7; tentatively, D is TRBD1 (6 bases). Per germline, CDR1 MNHEY and CDR2 SVGAGI. CDR3 length equals 13 residues. Trimming stripped 7 bases from V and 3 bases from J, with 13 bases between. The CDR3 region is CASKNPGDYEQYF. The CDR3 DNA is TGTGCCAGCAAAAATCCAGGGGACTACGAGCAGTACTTC.

This clone was detected only once. The J gene is TRBJ2-2, the V gene TRBV23-1; 11 bases are a match to TRBD1. TRBV23-1 qualifies as an ORF whose function is uncertain. The CDR3 extends over 19 amino acids. V lost 0 bases to trimming and J lost 0 bases; unmatched junction nucleotides: 6. Here the CDR3 DNA reads TGCGCCAGCAGTCAATCGGACAGGGGGCACCCACCGAACACCGGGGAGCTGTTTTTT. This codes for CASSQSDRGHPPNTGELFF.

This clone has only one observation. V and J are TRBV27 and TRBJ1-4, with D tentatively TRBD1 (6 bases). The CDR3 covers 15 residues. Trimming left V 1 base short and J 6 bases short, with 12 bases between. Per the germline V gene, CDR1 is MNHEY and CDR2 is SMNVEV (reference sequence). The CDR3 bases are TGTGCCAGCAGTTTATACGGGGGGCAAGATGAAAAACTGTTTTTT. It is translated as CASSLYGGQDEKLFF.